This T cell receptor beta chain was recovered during a study of graft-versus-host responses after intestinal transplantation. Study as a whole: Each transplant was multivisceral, liver-intestinal, or isolated intestinal. Study-level results: With peak circulating GvH clone levels came an association with early post-transplant HvG declines.

Generated by immunoSEQ multiplex PCR, the TCRdb table keeps only in-frame clones and is missing some. This table holds about 100,000 clones, about 90% found once. This CDR3 contains 15 residues. Germline V gene lookup returns CDR1 MDHEN and CDR2 SYDVKM. The V end lost 2 bases, the J end lost 0 bases, and 9 bases lay between the germline ends. Note on this clone: Its antigen remains unidentified.

This TCR was sampled from a human donor who was the organ donor for an intestinal transplant. The chain recombines TRBV28 with TRBJ2-3, with D tentatively TRBD2 (5 bases). Sequenced material: unstimulated CD4+ T cells sorted from spleen or lymph node cells, taken before transplant. This CDR3 reads CASSLGRVSTDTQYF. For the CDR3, the DNA is TGTGCCAGCAGTTTAGGGCGGGTGAGCACAGATACGCAGTATTTT.